This record covers a single TCR beta chain. The antigen is not known. Clones were read by immunoSEQ multiplex PCR, and TCRdb kept only the in-frame ones, dropping some. This sample has about 400,000 clones, with over 75% found just once. This record comes from a study of Ad26.COV2.S vaccination and SARS-CoV-2 variants. Broader study findings: In TCR breadth and depth analyses, total T cell responses may have been underestimated.

CDR1 is MNHNS, CDR2 SASEGT, per germline. The V segment lost 4 bases and the J segment 4 bases; nucleotides outside the gene matches: 5. The CDR3 spans 16 residues. Described treatment: roughly 20 received Ad26.COV2.S at low or high dose, single or two shots; 5 received placebo; per-sample allocation not given. It was on day 63 after the first vaccine or placebo injection that samples were taken. This sequence originates from a person aged 18-60 years who received the Ad26.COV2.S COVID-19 vaccine or a placebo. This sequence joins TRBV6-1 and TRBJ2-5, with 14 bases matching TRBD2. Specimen: peripheral blood, collected in a trial of Ad26.COV2.S vaccine versus placebo. The CDR3 region has the DNA TGTGCCAGCAGTGGGGGGACTAGCGGGAGAAGAGAGACCCAGTACTTC. As protein: CASSGGTSGRRETQYF.